The subject of this entry is one TCR beta chain. J was trimmed by 6 bases and V by 7 bases; bases with no gene match: 11. This CDR3 has 15 amino acids. Germline V CDR1 and CDR2: LNHDA, SQIVND (reference sequence). Random hexamers served to reverse transcribe about 0.45 to 1 ug RNA. TCRdb analysed the immunoSEQ multiplex PCR reads with MiXCR anew, one entry per CDR3 protein. The table shows some 130,000 distinct CDR3 sequences, with around 86% occurring only once. The data were obtained in a study of CD8 T cells in Susac syndrome. This TCR was recovered from a human donor with multiple sclerosis. Sequences were obtained from CD8+ T cells from PBMCs. The chain has TRBV19 and TRBJ1-5; 8 nucleotides agree with TRBD1. In DNA form, the CDR3 reads TGTGCCAGTAACCCCGGGACAGGAGGAATTCAGCCCCAGCATTTT. Protein: CASNPGTGGIQPQHF.